This entry concerns a single T cell receptor (beta chain). Its specificity is not known. This CDR3 has 12 residues. The ends were cut back, 1 base at V and 1 base at J, with 2 bases in the middle. Germline V gene lookup returns CDR1 GTSNPN and CDR2 SVGIG (reference sequence). The data stem from a study of PD-1 blockade in classical Hodgkin lymphoma. Study-wide points: Complete responders showed a baseline diversity that resembled the diversity of newly diagnosed patients. Patients who initiated nivolumab within 1 year of ASCT were excluded. With CD4+ cells, TCR diversity rose significantly by C4D1, but not with CD8+ cells. Relapsed/refractory patients reportedly had the lowest baseline TCR diversity, below newly diagnosed patients, who were below healthy donors.

All the patients suffered relapse after autologous stem cell transplantation, and brentuximab vedotin exposure differed. The method was immunoSEQ multiplex PCR; TCRdb's version includes in-frame clones alone and lacks a portion of them. The table includes almost 100,000 clones, about nine tenths detected once. The sequence was obtained from a human donor with classical Hodgkin lymphoma. The sample consisted of peripheral blood mononuclear cells (PBMCs), taken at baseline. V gene TRBV30 combines with J gene TRBJ1-3; D not resolved. The CDR3 nucleotides are TGTGCCTGGAGTGGATCTGGAAACACCATATATTTT. As protein: CAWSGSGNTIYF.